The rows below give T cell receptor beta chains drawn from one sample of a study of a mutant IDH1 vaccine in newly diagnosed glioma. Which antigens these TCRs recognize remains unknown. The protocol was immunoSEQ multiplex PCR, while the TCRdb copy is restricted to in-frame clones and leaves out a portion. The sample lists about 60,000 clones, around four fifths seen once, with less than 4.5% in the top ten. The specimen was PBMCs, collected from a glioma patient whose treatment included an IDH1 peptide vaccine. These receptors were obtained from a man in his thirties or forties with glioma. Each CDR3 is given with its conserved first and last residue. A D gene is named only where the DNA matches it firmly. Clone size is not always given. Where it is, it says once, few, many or a class for expanded clones.

TRBV10-3	.	.	TRBJ2-4	14	TGTGCCATCAGTGAGTCTGGGGCCAAAAACATTCAGTACTTC	CAISESGAKNIQYF
TRBV5-1	.	.	TRBJ2-7	16	TGCGCCAGCAGCTTAGGCAGTACCTCTATCTTGGACGAGCAGTACTTC	CASSLGSTSILDEQYF
TRBV10-3	.	TRBD2	TRBJ2-3	19	TGTGCCATCAGCTCCCCGGGACTAGCGGGGGGGCAGGGCACAGATACGCAGTATTTT	CAISSPGLAGGQGTDTQYF
TRBV14	.	.	TRBJ2-5	15	TGTGCCAGCAGCCAAGACATCCACCCCCGAGAAACCCAGTACTTC	CASSQDIHPRETQYF
TRBV7-6	.	.	TRBJ2-7	14	TGTGCCAGCAGCCCTTACAGGTATTCCTACGAGCAGTACTTC	CASSPYRYSYEQYF
TRBV6-6	.	.	TRBJ2-2	15	TGTGCCAGCAGTAACAACAGGGCAGACACCGGGGAGCTGTTTTTT	CASSNNRADTGELFF
TRBV19	.	TRBD2	TRBJ2-1	15	TGTGCCAGTAGCTGGACTAGCGGGGGGGCCAATGAGCAGTTCTTC	CASSWTSGGANEQFF
TRBV19	.	.	TRBJ2-6	16	TGTGCCAGTAGTATAGCCTATAGCTCTGGGGCCAACGTCCTGACTTTC	CASSIAYSSGANVLTF
TRBV12-5	few	.	TRBJ1-2	14	TGTGCTAGTGGTTTGTGGGGACCGACAGGCACTTCCACCTTC	CASGLWGPTGTSTF
TRBV10-3	.	.	TRBJ2-1	12	TGTGCCATCTCGATGATCGGGGACGAGCAGTTCTTC	CAISMIGDEQFF
TRBV9	.	.	TRBJ2-3	14	TGTGCCAGCAGCGTAGGAAGTAGCACAGATACGCAGTATTTT	CASSVGSSTDTQYF
TRBV2	.	TRBD1	TRBJ1-5	14	TGTGCCAGCAGCGGGACAGCTAGCAATCAGCCCCAGCATTTT	CASSGTASNQPQHF
TRBV7-6	.	.	TRBJ2-5	13	TGTGCCAGCAGCACCCTAACGGGTGAGACCCAGTACTTC	CASSTLTGETQYF
TRBV5-1	.	TRBD1	TRBJ1-2	17	TGCGCCAGCAGCTGGACTCTTCCGGGACAGGGGAATGGTGGCTACACCTTC	CASSWTLPGQGNGGYTF
TRBV2	.	.	TRBJ1-2	17	TGTGCCAGCAGTGAATTTGTGGGGGGTTCGTTGGGATATGGCTACACCTTC	CASSEFVGGSLGYGYTF
TRBV18	.	.	TRBJ2-5	13	TGTGCCAGCTCACGCCATCTCCAAGAGACCCAGTACTTC	CASSRHLQETQYF
TRBV7-9	.	.	TRBJ2-7	12	TGTGCCAGCAGCCCCGCAGGGTACGAGCAGTACTTC	CASSPAGYEQYF
TRBV28	.	TRBD1	TRBJ1-2	16	TGTGCCAGCAGTTCACATTCTACAGGGGGAGAGGATGGCTACACCTTC	CASSSHSTGGEDGYTF
TRBV5-1	.	.	TRBJ1-2	15	TGCGCCAGCAGCCCGTGGCCCCCGGGGGAGTATGGCTACACCTTC	CASSPWPPGEYGYTF
TRBV5-4	.	.	TRBJ1-2	17	TGTGCCAGCAGCTTGGGAGTTGTCAGCGGGATCAACTATGGCTACACCTTC	CASSLGVVSGINYGYTF
TRBV11-2	.	.	TRBJ2-5	13	TGTGCCAGCAGCTTAGGGATTATAGAGACCCAGTACTTC	CASSLGIIETQYF
TRBV18	.	.	TRBJ2-3	16	TGTGCCAGCTCACGTGGGACTCAAGGTGGAGCAGATACGCAGTATTTT	CASSRGTQGGADTQYF
TRBV18	few	.	TRBJ1-1	16	TGTGCCAGCTCACCACCGGTTCGGGGATTGAACACTGAAGCTTTCTTT	CASSPPVRGLNTEAFF
TRBV4-1	.	TRBD2	TRBJ2-7	15	TGCGCCAGCAGCCGAGAACCGGGACTAGCAAGCGAGCAGTACTTC	CASSREPGLASEQYF
TRBV19	.	.	TRBJ2-1	10	TGTGCCAGTGGTTACAATGAGCAGTTCTTC	CASGYNEQFF
TRBV5-1	.	.	TRBJ2-4	16	TGCGCCAGCAGCGGGAAGGGGGGATCGGGCTTGGACATTCAGTACTTC	CASSGKGGSGLDIQYF
TRBV4-1	.	.	TRBJ2-7	15	TGCGCCAGCAGTCCCCAGGGGCAGGGACTCAACGAGCAGTACTTC	CASSPQGQGLNEQYF
TRBV19	few	.	TRBJ1-1	12	TGTGCCAGTATGAAGATGAACACTGAAGCTTTCTTT	CASMKMNTEAFF
TRBV15	.	.	TRBJ2-7	11	TGTGCCACCAGCAGTTCCTACGAGCAGTACTTC	CATSSSYEQYF
TRBV19	.	.	TRBJ1-1	13	TGTGCCAGTAGTATAGGTGGTAACACTGAAGCTTTCTTT	CASSIGGNTEAFF
TRBV5-1	.	TRBD2	TRBJ2-5	12	TGCGCCAGCGCGGGGGACCAAGAGACCCAGTACTTC	CASAGDQETQYF
TRBV5-1	.	.	TRBJ2-5	12	TGCGCCAGCAGCTTGTACCAAGAGACCCAGTACTTC	CASSLYQETQYF
TRBV7-9	once	.	TRBJ1-4	15	TGTGCCAGCAGCTTCGGTCAGGGGATAAATGAAAAACTGTTTTTT	CASSFGQGINEKLFF
TRBV7-6	.	TRBD2	TRBJ2-3	18	TGTGCCAGCAGGGGCGGGGGGGCCTCGCCTGGCGGCACAGATACGCAGTATTTT	CASRGGGASPGGTDTQYF
TRBV27	.	.	TRBJ1-2	14	TGTGCCAGCAGCCCCACCGGCGGACACTATGGCTACACCTTC	CASSPTGGHYGYTF
TRBV5-1	.	TRBD2	TRBJ2-5	14	TGCGCCAGCAGCTTGGCGGGGGGGCAAGAGACCCAGTACTTC	CASSLAGGQETQYF
TRBV11-3	.	TRBD2	TRBJ2-1	14	TGTGCCAGCAGCCCTCGGACTAGCGGGTATGAGCAGTTCTTC	CASSPRTSGYEQFF
TRBV7-2	.	TRBD1	TRBJ2-7	16	TGTGCCAGCAGCCCGGGGACAGGGGGCCACTACTACGAGCAGTACTTC	CASSPGTGGHYYEQYF
TRBV5-8	.	TRBD1	TRBJ1-4	15	TGTGCCAGCAGCCCCGGACAGGGGGGGGATGAAAAACTGTTTTTT	CASSPGQGGDEKLFF
TRBV29-1	.	.	TRBJ2-2	14	TGCAGCGTAGGCAAAGGGATGGACACCGGGGAGCTGTTTTTT	CSVGKGMDTGELFF
TRBV29-1	few	.	TRBJ1-2	14	TGCAGCGTTACGGGGACGGACGGAAACTATGGCTACACCTTC	CSVTGTDGNYGYTF
TRBV14	.	.	TRBJ1-6	13	TGTGCCAGCAGCCCCGATAATAATTCACCCCTCCACTTT	CASSPDNNSPLHF
TRBV5-4	few	.	TRBJ1-1	13	TGTGCCAGCAGCTTGGTTATCGGGGCTGAAGCTTTCTTT	CASSLVIGAEAFF
TRBV10-1	once	.	TRBJ1-1	14	TGCGCCAGCAGTGCAGGAGGACGCGGGACTGAAGCTTTCTTT	CASSAGGRGTEAFF
TRBV5-1	.	.	TRBJ2-7	16	TGCGCCAGCAGCTCTGGTAAAGTGGGGTCCTCCTACGAGCAGTACTTC	CASSSGKVGSSYEQYF
TRBV7-2	.	.	TRBJ2-7	15	TGTGCCAGCAGCCCGGAAGCCCGAACCTCCTACGAGCAGTACTTC	CASSPEARTSYEQYF
TRBV19	.	.	TRBJ2-7	16	TGTGCCAGTAGTATAGATGAGACAGTACCCTCCTACGAGCAGTACTTC	CASSIDETVPSYEQYF
TRBV6-1	.	TRBD1	TRBJ2-7	15	TGTGCCAGCAGTGTCGGGACAGGGCCCACCTACGAGCAGTACTTC	CASSVGTGPTYEQYF
TRBV6-6	.	.	TRBJ1-5	16	TGTGCCAGCAGTTCCCGGACCCTGAGTGACAATCAGCCCCAGCATTTT	CASSSRTLSDNQPQHF
TRBV19	.	.	TRBJ1-5	15	TGTGCCAGTAGTACCTATATAAACCCCCATCAGCCCCAGCATTTT	CASSTYINPHQPQHF
TRBV11-3	.	.	TRBJ2-5	13	TGTGCCAGCAGTTCACATCGGACGGAGACCCAGTACTTC	CASSSHRTETQYF